The 28 T cell receptor beta chains in this list originate from one sample, sequenced in a study of blood T cell repertoires in COVID-19. This table comes from immunoSEQ multiplex PCR, and its TCRdb copy is limited to in-frame clones, with some not included. Among 200,000 to 250,000 clones listed, 65% to 85% were seen once. What was sequenced was peripheral blood. These receptors were obtained from a man aged 50 or older with active or convalescent COVID-19.

The V and J genes are TRBV19 and TRBJ1-3, with unresolved D. Germline assignment: CDR1 LNHDA and CDR2 SQIVND (reference sequence). The CDR3 has 15 residues. Trimming shortened V by 7 bases and J by 0 bases, and 13 bases separated the two germline ends. The CDR3 sequence is CASNDIPISGNTIYF. The CDR3 DNA sequence: TGTGCCAGTAATGACATCCCTATCTCTGGAAACACCATATATTTT.

The V call is TRBV6-5, the J call TRBJ1-6; tentative D call: TRBD1 (5 bases). Germline V gene data show CDR1 as MNHEY and CDR2 as SVGAGI. This CDR3 has 14 residues. The V gene lost 3 bases and the J gene lost 9 bases, with 12 bases spanning the gap. The CDR3 loop reads CASSYGQGSSPLHF. CDR3 sequence (DNA): TGTGCCAGCAGTTATGGGCAGGGTAGTTCACCCCTCCACTTT.

The CDR3 is CAWTQGDAGEAFF. The DNA for the CDR3 is TGTGCCTGGACGCAAGGGGATGCGGGAGAAGCTTTCTTT. The J gene is TRBJ1-1, the V gene TRBV30, with D possibly being TRBD1 (5 bases). Germline V gives CDR1 GTSNPN, CDR2 SVGIG (reference sequence). V was cut by 4 bases and J by 8 bases, with 17 bases left in between. The CDR3 is made up of 13 amino acids.

The gene calls are TRBV11-2 and TRBJ2-1, with 9 nucleotides matching TRBD2. The CDR3 consists of 16 residues. V shed 0 bases, J shed 7 bases, and the junction held 7 bases outside the gene matches. From germline, CDR1 is SGHAT and CDR2 FQNNGV. Here the CDR3 DNA reads TGTGCCAGCAGCTTAGATCGAGGGACTAGCTATAATGAGCAGTTCTTC. It is translated as CASSLDRGTSYNEQFF.

V usage is TRBV7-2 and J usage is TRBJ2-5, with TRBD1 identical over 9 bases. CDR3 length equals 14 residues. Trimming cost V 5 bases and J 6 bases; bases outside gene matches: 7. CDR1 is SGHTA, CDR2 FQGNSA, per germline. The CDR3 DNA is TGTGCCAGCAGCGCATGGACAGGGGCAAAGACCCAGTACTTC. It is translated as CASSAWTGAKTQYF.

This chain uses TRBV4-1 with TRBJ2-3, with unresolved D. Germline-derived CDR1 and CDR2 are MGHRA and YSYEKL. This CDR3 region has 15 residues. V was shortened by 0 bases and J by 1 base, with 8 bases between the two germline ends. CDR3 coding DNA: TGCGCCAGCAGCCAAGAGAGTCTTGGCACAGATACGCAGTATTTT. Amino acids: CASSQESLGTDTQYF.

CDR3 sequence: CASREGTGNNSPLHF. The CDR3 DNA sequence: TGTGCCAGCAGGGAAGGGACAGGAAATAATTCACCCCTCCACTTT. The gene calls are TRBV9 and TRBJ1-6; TRBD1 matches at 8 bases. J was trimmed by 5 bases and V by 5 bases; bases with no gene match: 6. CDR1 SGDLS and CDR2 YYNGEE come from the germline V gene. The CDR3 length is 15 residues.

V usage is TRBV27 and J usage is TRBJ1-2, with 7 bases lining up with TRBD1. J lost 4 bases, V lost 3 bases, and 8 bases had no gene match. Germline CDR1 and CDR2: MNHEY and SMNVEV (reference sequence). The CDR3 loop spans 15 amino acids. DNA of the CDR3: TGTGCCAGCAGTTTCCAGGGGGTCCCTTCCTATGGCTACACCTTC. It yields the protein CASSFQGVPSYGYTF.

The CDR3 protein is CASSNRRGSQPQHF. The DNA for the CDR3 is TGTGCCAGTAGTAACCGCCGGGGGAGTCAGCCCCAGCATTTT. V usage is TRBV19 and J usage is TRBJ1-5, with a possible D match to TRBD1 (5 bases). The CDR3 consists of 14 residues. V was cut by 4 bases and J by 6 bases, with 13 bases left in between. Germline V gene sequence: CDR1 LNHDA, CDR2 SQIVND (reference sequence).

This clone has just one count. The chain combines TRBV5-6 with TRBJ1-1, with unresolved D. The germline gives CDR1 SGHDT, CDR2 YYEEEE. Trimming shortened V by 4 bases and J by 0 bases, and 7 bases separated the two germline ends. This CDR3 is 13 amino acids long. CDR3 DNA sequence: TGTGCCAGCAGCGGACTTCTGAACACTGAAGCTTTCTTT. It is translated as CASSGLLNTEAFF.

The V call is TRBV28, the J call TRBJ2-3; 9 nucleotides align to TRBD1. After removal of 6 bases from V and 0 bases from J, the junction contained 10 bases not matched to a gene. The CDR3 is made up of 17 amino acids. Germline loops: CDR1 MDHEN, CDR2 SYDVKM. CDR3 bases: TGTGCCAGCAGCCTGACAGGGGGTTACACTAGCACAGATACGCAGTATTTT. This sequence encodes CASSLTGGYTSTDTQYF.

The J gene is TRBJ1-6, the V gene TRBV11-2; possible D gene TRBD1, 6 bases. V was cut by 2 bases and J by 7 bases, with 18 bases left in between. Germline V gene sequence: CDR1 SGHAT, CDR2 FQNNGV. The length of the CDR3 is 17 residues. The CDR3 DNA reads TGTGCCAGCAGCTTATTCAGGGGTTCCTCCGTAAATTCACCCCTCCACTTT. This encodes CASSLFRGSSVNSPLHF.

The rearrangement links TRBV13 to TRBJ2-7; the match to TRBD2 covers 12 bases. The germline gives CDR1 PRHDT, CDR2 FYEKMQ (reference sequence). Losses at the gene ends were 2 bases for V and 3 bases for J; bases not matched to a gene: 5. There are 16 residues in the CDR3. Here the CDR3 DNA reads TGTGCCAGCAGCTTAACTAGCGGGGGGTTAATCTACGAGCAGTACTTC. It yields the protein CASSLTSGGLIYEQYF.

This chain links TRBV7-3 with TRBJ2-2; TRBD1 might be the D (6 bases). The germline V gene has CDR1 SGHTA and CDR2 FQGTGA. The germline V and J ends were trimmed by 5 bases and 1 base, with 14 bases remaining between them. The CDR3 contains 16 residues. For the CDR3, the DNA is TGTGCCAGCAGCGTCTCCGGGACACGGAACACCGGGGAGCTGTTTTTT. Translated: CASSVSGTRNTGELFF.

CDR3: CASSRPPGTFTYGYTF. The DNA for the CDR3 is TGTGCCAGCAGCCGTCCCCCCGGGACATTCACCTATGGCTACACCTTC. V gene TRBV7-2 combines with J gene TRBJ1-2, with D tentatively TRBD1 (6 bases). The V gene's germline CDR1 is SGHTA and CDR2 FQGNSA. The V end was cut by 5 bases, the J end by 4 bases, with 20 bases between. This CDR3 spans 16 amino acids.

The chain employs TRBV18 and TRBJ1-2, with TRBD1 identical over 7 bases. This CDR3 is 15 amino acids long. J was trimmed by 4 bases and V by 2 bases; bases with no gene match: 7. In germline, CDR1 is KGHSH, CDR2 LQKENI. CDR3 coding DNA: TGTGCCAGCTCACCAGGGGACAGTCACCGCTATGGCTACACCTTC. This gives the protein CASSPGDSHRYGYTF.

This CDR3 reads CASSIPHRQNSPLHF. CDR3 in DNA: TGTGCCAGTAGTATCCCCCACAGGCAGAATTCACCCCTCCACTTT. V gene TRBV19 combines with J gene TRBJ1-6, with D maybe TRBD1 (5 bases). The CDR3 covers 15 residues. Deletions cut 3 bases from V and 7 bases from J, with 13 bases between. CDR1 is LNHDA and CDR2 is SQIVND in the germline V gene (reference sequence).

The chain uses TRBV19 and TRBJ1-1; possible D gene TRBD1, 5 bases. The germline gives CDR1 LNHDA, CDR2 SQIVND (reference sequence). Trimming shortened V by 1 base and J by 8 bases, and 14 bases separated the two germline ends. The CDR3 sequence is 14 residues long. The CDR3 loop is CASSIVREAPEAFF. In nucleotides, the CDR3 is TGTGCCAGTAGTATAGTCAGGGAGGCACCGGAAGCTTTCTTT. Using reference TRBV19 and TRBJ1-1 for the parts outside the CDR3, the full variable domain is DGGITQSPKYLFRKEGQNVTLSCEQNLNHDAMYWYRQDPGQGLRLIYYSQIVNDFQKGDIAEGYSVSREKKESFPLTVTSAQKNPTAFYLCASSIVREAPEAFFGQGTRLTVV.

This rearrangement joins TRBV29-1 to TRBJ1-1; D is possibly TRBD1 (5 bases). Germline lookup yields CDR1 SQVTM and CDR2 ANQGSEA. Trimming removed 4 bases at V and 1 base at J, with 10 bases between. The CDR3 runs 13 residues. CDR3 in DNA: TGCAGCGTTGCCCAGGGCGGGAACACTGAAGCTTTCTTT. It codes for CSVAQGGNTEAFF.

The chain is built from TRBV2 and TRBJ1-4; 11 bases line up with TRBD1. V shed 7 bases, J shed 10 bases, and the junction held 8 bases outside the gene matches. CDR3 size: 14 residues. Germline-derived CDR1 and CDR2 are SNHLY and FYNNEI. The CDR3, as DNA: TGTGCCAGCATCAAGGACAGGGGGCGAGGAAAACTGTTTTTT. Encoded protein: CASIKDRGRGKLFF.

The CDR3 protein is CASSRGRVYGYTF. Here the CDR3 DNA reads TGTGCCAGCAGTCGAGGCAGAGTCTATGGCTACACCTTC. The genes are TRBV27 and TRBJ1-2; no reliable D call. With 5 bases removed from V and 4 bases from J, the gap between germline ends came to 11 bases. Germline values: CDR1 MNHEY, CDR2 SMNVEV (reference sequence). This CDR3 spans 13 amino acids.

This chain uses TRBV7-8 with TRBJ1-1, with 8 nucleotides matching TRBD1. The germline V gene has CDR1 SGHVS and CDR2 FQNEAQ. The V and J ends lost 5 bases and 7 bases, in that order; junction bases with no gene match: 27. The CDR3 runs 20 residues. CDR3 sequence: CASSQTRTGRKVLGDLEAFF. CDR3 sequence (DNA): TGTGCCAGCAGCCAGACTAGGACAGGGCGGAAGGTGTTAGGGGATCTTGAAGCTTTCTTT.

The CDR3 region is CASSIGASYEQYF. As DNA, the CDR3 is TGTGCCAGTAGTATAGGGGCCTCCTACGAGCAGTACTTC. This chain links TRBV19 with TRBJ2-7; D is unresolved. CDR3 length: 13 residues. Germline V CDR1 and CDR2: LNHDA, SQIVND (reference sequence). Between the trimmed V and J ends, which lost 1 base and 0 bases, there was a span of 4 bases.

The chain joins TRBV19 to TRBJ2-7, with D possibly TRBD2 on 6 matching bases. V dropped 0 bases and J dropped 3 bases, with 9 bases sitting between them. The CDR3 is made up of 14 amino acids. Germline V gene sequence: CDR1 LNHDA, CDR2 SQIVND (reference sequence). The CDR3 reads CASSIDRGSYEQYF. The CDR3 region has the DNA TGTGCCAGTAGTATAGACCGGGGGAGCTACGAGCAGTACTTC. The whole variable domain, filled in from reference TRBV19 and TRBJ2-7, reads DGGITQSPKYLFRKEGQNVTLSCEQNLNHDAMYWYRQDPGQGLRLIYYSQIVNDFQKGDIAEGYSVSREKKESFPLTVTSAQKNPTAFYLCASSIDRGSYEQYFGPGTRLTVT.

This sequence joins TRBV6-6 and TRBJ1-5; 10 bases fit TRBD1. CDR1 and CDR2 from the germline V gene are MNHNY and SVGAGI (reference sequence). The V gene end was trimmed by 4 bases and the J gene end by 9 bases; junction bases not matched to a gene: 9. The CDR3 runs 15 residues. In nucleotides, the CDR3 is TGTGCCAGCAGTTTCCGGGACAGGGGCTTGGGGCCCCAGCATTTT. Amino acids: CASSFRDRGLGPQHF.

The chain recombines TRBV2 with TRBJ1-4; D uncertain. The germline V gene encodes CDR1 SNHLY and CDR2 FYNNEI. The germline V and J ends were trimmed by 10 bases and 10 bases, with 25 bases remaining between them. The CDR3 has 15 residues. CDR3 loop: CATFEESRISGKLFF. The CDR3 DNA is TGTGCCACCTTTGAGGAGTCCAGAATCTCTGGAAAACTGTTTTTT.

J is TRBJ2-7 and V is TRBV7-2, with 8 bases matching TRBD1. CDR1 is SGHTA, CDR2 FQGNSA, per germline. This CDR3 region has 15 residues. V shed 5 bases, J shed 6 bases, and the junction held 12 bases outside the gene matches. CDR3 bases: TGTGCCAGCAGCCACAGGGGGAATGGGATTGGCGAGCAGTACTTC. It is translated as CASSHRGNGIGEQYF.

V and J are TRBV7-9 and TRBJ2-5; D may be TRBD2 (6 bases). V was shortened by 1 base and J by 1 base, with 13 bases between the two germline ends. In germline, CDR1 is SEHNR, CDR2 FQNEAQ (reference sequence). The CDR3 sequence is 16 residues long. CDR3 sequence: CASSLEGLGGQETQYF. The CDR3 region has the DNA TGTGCCAGCAGCTTAGAGGGACTCGGGGGCCAAGAGACCCAGTACTTC.